The 4 T cell receptor beta chains reported below all come from one sample, sequenced in a study of shared T cell receptors in the human thymus. Sequencing used immunoSEQ multiplex PCR; TCRdb keeps in-frame clones, though not all of them. The repertoire includes hundreds of thousands of clones, over 75% of them detected once, and approximately 0.01% sits in the top ten. These data are also associated with another study on human thymus T cells.

Sequenced input: thymocytes. The origin of the receptors is a boy less than two years old with a congenital heart defect.

The J gene is TRBJ1-2, the V gene TRBV9; TRBD1 matches at 8 bases. After removal of 4 bases from V and 4 bases from J, the junction contained 15 bases not matched to a gene. The V gene's germline CDR1 is SGDLS and CDR2 YYNGEE. The CDR3 is 17 residues long. CDR3 sequence reads: CASSIGDRMRPFYGYTF. The CDR3 nucleotides read TGTGCCAGCAGCATAGGGGACAGGATGAGGCCGTTCTATGGCTACACCTTC. The complete variable domain, with remaining parts taken from reference TRBV9 and TRBJ1-2, reads DSGVTQTPKHLITATGQRVTLRCSPRSGDLSVYWYQQSLDQGLQFLIQYYNGEERAKGNILERFSAQQFPDLHSELNLSSLELGDSALYFCASSIGDRMRPFYGYTFGSGTRLTVV.

The rearrangement uses TRBV6-1 and TRBJ2-7; no definite D call. Germline loops: CDR1 MNHNS, CDR2 SASEGT. V was trimmed by 8 bases and J by 3 bases, leaving 17 bases between them. The CDR3 runs 14 residues. The CDR3 loop is CASARSAPFYEQYF. CDR3 in DNA: TGTGCCAGCGCGAGGTCGGCTCCCTTCTACGAGCAGTACTTC.

This clone was recorded once. This sequence joins TRBV21-1 and TRBJ1-2. TRBV21-1 is an annotated pseudogene. This CDR3 is built from 14 residues. Written as DNA, the CDR3 is TGTGCCACTGCGTCCCATCCAATTATCTATGGCTACACCTTC. It specifies CATASHPIIYGYTF.

The chain couples TRBV30 to TRBJ1-5; 9 nucleotides agree with TRBD1. The germline gives CDR1 GTSNPN, CDR2 SVGIG (reference sequence). The CDR3 loop spans 16 amino acids. V shed 8 bases and J 7 bases; nucleotides not matched to a gene: 18. The CDR3 nucleotides are TGTGCCGTCAACACCTCCGGGACAGGGAGTATCCAGCCCCAGCATTTT. Translated: CAVNTSGTGSIQPQHF.